A single sample gave rise to the 20 T cell receptor beta chains below, sequenced in a study of OX40 agonist ivuxolimab in advanced cancers. The assay was immunoSEQ multiplex PCR, and TCRdb's table has in-frame clones only and misses some. The table shows about 83,000 clones, with under 90% occurring only once. Sample: CD4+ or CD8+ T cells sorted from blood, taken in a trial of the OX40 agonist ivuxolimab. The receptors come from an adult with an advanced solid tumor such as melanoma, head and neck, liver or kidney cancer.

The V call is TRBV7-9, the J call TRBJ2-7; 9 nucleotides match TRBD1. The trim removed 2 bases at V and 6 bases at J, leaving 8 bases unmatched. CDR3 length equals 15 residues. Germline V gene sequence: CDR1 SEHNR, CDR2 FQNEAQ (reference sequence). This CDR3 is CASSLSGQGPSEQYF. The CDR3 DNA reads TGTGCCAGCAGCTTATCGGGACAGGGACCCTCCGAGCAGTACTTC.

This clone has a handful of counts. Other DNA sequences within the sample encode an identical CDR3. The rearrangement links TRBV4-1 to TRBJ2-5; 10 nucleotides line up with TRBD2. Trimming removed 4 bases from V and 0 bases from J; junction bases left unmatched: 2. Germline V CDR1 and CDR2: MGHRA, YSYEKL. The CDR3 has 15 residues. CDR3 protein: CASSPGLADQETQYF. CDR3 bases: TGCGCCAGCAGCCCAGGACTAGCGGACCAAGAGACCCAGTACTTC.

The rearrangement joins TRBV5-1 to TRBJ1-1; D possibly corresponds to TRBD1 (6 bases). The CDR3 totals 14 residues. The ends were cut back, 4 bases at V and 1 base at J, with 11 bases in the middle. Germline V lookup: CDR1 SGHRS, CDR2 YFSETQ. The CDR3 sequence: CASSTGGWNTEAFF. CDR3 DNA: TGCGCCAGCAGCACCGGGGGCTGGAACACTGAAGCTTTCTTT.

The chain links TRBV4-1 to TRBJ1-3; D might be TRBD1 (6 bases). The CDR3 covers 17 residues. The V end lost 1 base, the J end lost 0 bases, and 13 bases lay between the germline ends. Germline values: CDR1 MGHRA, CDR2 YSYEKL. CDR3 protein: CASSQGVTGYSGNTIYF. CDR3 bases: TGCGCCAGCAGCCAAGGGGTTACAGGGTACTCTGGAAACACCATATATTTT.

The CDR3 sequence: CASSLGEERYGYTF. DNA of the CDR3: TGTGCCAGCAGTTTAGGGGAAGAGCGCTATGGCTACACCTTC. This sequence joins TRBV28 and TRBJ1-2, with D hard to call. Germline lookup yields CDR1 MDHEN and CDR2 SYDVKM. The CDR3 is 14 residues long. V was trimmed by 2 bases and J by 4 bases, leaving 11 bases between them.

In this sample, this clone turned up once. The germline gene is not matched at one end of the junction; a read error may be the cause. The CDR3: CVSTRLGGSPDF. The CDR3 DNA reads TGTGTCAGCACCCGATTAGGGGGCTCCCCTGACTTC. The chain employs TRBV28 and TRBJ2-7, with 7 positions matching TRBD1. CDR3 length: 12 residues. Germline V gene sequence: CDR1 MDHEN, CDR2 SYDVKM.

The V gene is TRBV6-6, the J gene TRBJ1-5; D is perhaps TRBD1 (6 bases). There are 15 residues in the CDR3. The V gene lost 4 bases and the J gene lost 0 bases, with 10 bases spanning the gap. The germline V gene has CDR1 MNHNY and CDR2 SVGAGI (reference sequence). The CDR3 sequence: CASSLQGYSNQPQHF. In DNA, the CDR3 is TGTGCCAGCAGTTTACAGGGATATAGCAATCAGCCCCAGCATTTT.

A single count supports this clone. The V call is TRBV19, the J call TRBJ1-1; 8 bases line up with TRBD1. Looked up from germline, CDR1 is LNHDA and CDR2 is SQIVND (reference sequence). The CDR3 consists of 17 residues. The J segment lost 1 base and the V segment lost 6 bases, leaving 13 bases of the junction unmatched. DNA of the CDR3: TGTGCCAGTAGCCGACTCAAATCAGGGGGCAGGAACACTGAAGCTTTCTTT. Its translation: CASSRLKSGGRNTEAFF.

The rearrangement uses TRBV7-9 and TRBJ1-1; the D is unclear. Per the germline V gene, CDR1 is SEHNR and CDR2 is FQNEAQ (reference sequence). The CDR3 is made up of 15 amino acids. Trimming pared 1 base from V and 3 bases from J, leaving 12 bases between. Written as DNA, the CDR3 is TGTGCCAGCAGCTTAGGAAGAGGAGTGCACACTGAAGCTTTCTTT. Protein sequence: CASSLGRGVHTEAFF.

The V gene is TRBV28, the J gene TRBJ2-5, with 9 bases matching TRBD1. CDR1 and CDR2 from the germline V gene are MDHEN and SYDVKM. The CDR3 has 13 residues. After removal of 5 bases from V and 5 bases from J, the junction contained 3 bases not matched to a gene. The DNA of the CDR3 is TGTGCCAGCAGTACAGGGGGCGCGGAGACCCAGTACTTC. Amino acids: CASSTGGAETQYF.

The chain is built from TRBV30 and TRBJ2-3; TRBD1 is a possible D gene (5 bases). This CDR3 has 14 residues. The germline V and J ends were trimmed by 8 bases and 2 bases, with 17 bases remaining between them. Per germline, CDR1 GTSNPN and CDR2 SVGIG (reference sequence). For the CDR3, the DNA is TGTGCCCGTAGGGCAGGGCGTATCACAGATACGCAGTATTTT. Protein: CARRAGRITDTQYF.

This chain uses TRBV7-2 with TRBJ1-6; TRBD1 matches at 9 bases. V lost 6 bases to trimming and J lost 6 bases; unmatched junction nucleotides: 3. The germline gives CDR1 SGHTA, CDR2 FQGNSA. The CDR3 covers 14 residues. The CDR3 DNA sequence: TGTGCCAGCAGGTACAGGGGGCCTAATTCACCCCTCCACTTT. This translates into CASRYRGPNSPLHF. Looking up the rest from reference TRBV7-2 and TRBJ1-6 gives the full variable domain: GAGVSQSPSNKVTEKGKDVELRCDPISGHTALYWYRQSLGQGLEFLIYFQGNSAPDKSGLPSDRFSAERTGGSVSTLTIQRTQQEDSAVYLCASRYRGPNSPLHFGNGTRLTVT.

The J gene is TRBJ2-3, the V gene TRBV5-4, with 11 bases matching TRBD2. CDR1 is SGHNT, CDR2 YYREEE, per germline (reference sequence). The CDR3 consists of 16 residues. Trimming at V came to 4 bases and at J to 3 bases, leaving 7 bases not matched to a gene. The CDR3 nucleotides read TGTGCCAGCAGCGCGCTTAGCGGGGGGGCTACAGATACGCAGTATTTT. The encoded protein is CASSALSGGATDTQYF.

The gene calls are TRBV18 and TRBJ1-1; D gene uncertain. Germline V gives CDR1 KGHSH, CDR2 LQKENI. Trimming pared 6 bases from V and 1 base from J, leaving 3 bases between. This CDR3 region has 11 residues. The DNA of the CDR3 is TGTGCCAGCTCCCCGAACACTGAAGCTTTCTTT. This translates into CASSPNTEAFF.

The J gene is TRBJ2-7, the V gene TRBV18, with 10 positions matching TRBD1. The length of the CDR3 is 15 residues. V was clipped by 4 bases and J by 3 bases; unmatched bases: 6. The germline gives CDR1 KGHSH, CDR2 LQKENI. Here the CDR3 DNA reads TGTGCCAGCTCACGTTCCGGGACAGGGGACTACGAGCAGTACTTC. Amino acids: CASSRSGTGDYEQYF.

The V call is TRBV27, the J call TRBJ2-2, with 9 positions matching TRBD2. Germline V gene sequence: CDR1 MNHEY, CDR2 SMNVEV (reference sequence). CDR3 length: 15 residues. V was pared by 7 bases and J by 7 bases, with 10 bases of the junction left unmatched. CDR3 region: CASNTRSGGGGELFF. CDR3 sequence (DNA): TGTGCCAGCAACACTCGTAGCGGGGGTGGCGGGGAGCTGTTTTTT.

The V call is TRBV10-3, the J call TRBJ2-3; 14 bases are a match to TRBD2. The CDR3 runs 14 residues. The V gene end was trimmed by 6 bases and the J gene end by 7 bases; junction bases not matched to a gene: 3. Germline CDR1 and CDR2: ENHRY and SYGVKD. The CDR3 loop reads CAISGTSGGNTQYF. CDR3 DNA: TGTGCCATCAGCGGGACTAGCGGGGGAAATACGCAGTATTTT.

The chain employs TRBV19 and TRBJ2-7; 8 bases are shared with TRBD1. This CDR3 comprises 14 residues. Germline-derived CDR1 and CDR2 are LNHDA and SQIVND (reference sequence). V was pared by 4 bases and J by 2 bases, with 4 bases of the junction left unmatched. CDR3 region: CASSTTGGAYEQYF. The DNA of the CDR3 is TGTGCCAGTAGTACAACAGGGGGAGCCTACGAGCAGTACTTC.

This chain links TRBV30 with TRBJ1-2; D may be TRBD1 (6 bases). The V end was cut by 2 bases, the J end by 3 bases, with 10 bases between. This CDR3 spans 13 amino acids. The germline CDR1 and CDR2 sequences are GTSNPN and SVGIG (reference sequence). CDR3 DNA: TGTGCCTGGAGTCCAGGGGTGGACTATGGCTACACCTTC. Residues: CAWSPGVDYGYTF.

The rearrangement links TRBV5-1 to TRBJ2-5; TRBD1 matches 7 bases. Looked up from germline, CDR1 is SGHRS and CDR2 is YFSETQ. V trimming: 0 bases; J trimming: 5 bases; junction bases outside the gene matches: 7. This CDR3 contains 15 residues. This chain's CDR3 is CASSLARQGGETQYF. CDR3 sequence (DNA): TGCGCCAGCAGCTTGGCTCGACAGGGTGGCGAGACCCAGTACTTC. Based on the CDR3 plus reference TRBV5-1 and TRBJ2-5, the full variable domain is KAGVTQTPRYLIKTRGQQVTLSCSPISGHRSVSWYQQTPGQGLQFLFEYFSETQRNKGNFPGRFSGRQFSNSRSEMNVSTLELGDSALYLCASSLARQGGETQYFGPGTRLLVL.